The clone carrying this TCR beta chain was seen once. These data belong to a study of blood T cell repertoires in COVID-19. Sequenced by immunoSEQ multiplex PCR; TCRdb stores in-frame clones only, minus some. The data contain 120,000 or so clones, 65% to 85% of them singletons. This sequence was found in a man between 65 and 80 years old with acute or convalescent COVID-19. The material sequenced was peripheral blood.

The CDR3 spells CASTPRDRVTEAFF. The CDR3 DNA reads TGTGCCAGTACTCCCCGGGACAGGGTGACTGAAGCTTTCTTT. The chain couples TRBV19 to TRBJ1-1; the match to TRBD1 covers 9 bases. This CDR3 is built from 14 residues. V shed 7 bases, J shed 5 bases, and the junction held 8 bases outside the gene matches. Germline V gives CDR1 LNHDA, CDR2 SQIVND (reference sequence).